This T cell receptor beta chain stems from a study of long-term antiretroviral therapy in people with HIV. Concerning this clone: Antigen unknown.

The V end lost 2 bases, the J end lost 4 bases, and 9 bases lay between the germline ends. CDR1 and CDR2 from the germline V gene are GTSNPN and SVGIG (reference sequence). The CDR3 totals 12 residues. The assay used was immunoSEQ (version v3.0), run at survey level. Sequencing used immunoSEQ multiplex PCR; TCRdb keeps in-frame clones, though not all of them. The sample includes about 11,000 clones, 76% of them seen just once. Whole-study findings and limits: The clones with expansion before ART were dominant in the repertoire at all time points. Among HIV repertoires, CDR3 length ranges were narrower than those of controls.

The source material was unsorted PBMCs, sampled at the start of antiretroviral therapy, before treatment. This clonotype was sampled from a man between 25 and 39 years old with HIV. The J gene is TRBJ2-7, the V gene TRBV30, with D possibly TRBD2 on 5 matching bases. The CDR3 DNA reads TGTGCCTGGAGTAGAGAGCGGTACGAGCAGTACTTC. The encoded protein is CAWSRERYEQYF.